A single sample is the source of the 28 T cell receptor beta chains below, sequenced in a study of cytomegalovirus exposure and HLA in healthy donors. Researchers ran the PCR with 60 Vbeta and 13 Jbeta primers. The table came from immunoSEQ multiplex PCR; TCRdb's copy has only in-frame clones and leaves some out. The sample consists of approximately 150,000 clones, about 70% of them appearing once. The sample comprised PBMCs. The receptors originated from a woman between 40 and 55 years old in good health and CMV-seronegative.

This clone turned up a few times. This rearrangement joins TRBV6-1 to TRBJ2-1, with 7 bases lining up with TRBD2. The V gene end was trimmed by 0 bases and the J gene end by 0 bases; junction bases not matched to a gene: 8. The CDR3 runs 18 residues. Looked up from germline, CDR1 is MNHNS and CDR2 is SASEGT. CDR3 sequence: CASSEAALAARSYNEQFF. In DNA form, the CDR3 reads TGTGCCAGCAGTGAAGCGGCGCTAGCGGCCCGCTCCTACAATGAGCAGTTCTTC.

The gene calls are TRBV4-1 and TRBJ1-2, with 7 bases that match TRBD1. In germline, CDR1 is MGHRA, CDR2 YSYEKL. V dropped 3 bases and J dropped 6; count of bases not matched to a gene: 7. The CDR3 runs to 14 residues. The CDR3 nucleotides are TGCGCCAGCAGCCACCCGACAGGGCAGGATGGCTACACCTTC. Amino acids: CASSHPTGQDGYTF.

DNA for the CDR3: TGTGCCATCAGTGAGGGGCCTCCTAAGACAGGGGGCAGAAACGAGCAGTACTTC. This sequence encodes CAISEGPPKTGGRNEQYF. The chain has TRBV10-3 and TRBJ2-7, with 10 bases aligning to TRBD1. J gave up 5 bases and V 2 bases, and 15 bases lay outside the gene matches. Germline-derived CDR1 and CDR2 are ENHRY and SYGVKD. The CDR3 runs to 18 residues.

The J gene is TRBJ1-1, the V gene TRBV28; 7 nucleotides agree with TRBD1. CDR1 is MDHEN, CDR2 SYDVKM, per germline. The trim removed 4 bases at V and 11 bases at J, leaving 7 bases unmatched. The CDR3 sequence is 12 residues long. The CDR3 is CASSSSTGTAFF. The DNA of the CDR3 is TGTGCCAGCAGTTCCTCGACAGGGACGGCTTTCTTT.

The sample holds a few counts of this clone. The J gene is TRBJ1-4, the V gene TRBV15, with 7 bases identical to TRBD1. The germline V gene encodes CDR1 LNHNV and CDR2 YYDKDF (reference sequence). V lost 11 bases and J lost 8; bases outside the gene matches: 11. The CDR3 runs 13 residues. The CDR3: CAVAEGAREKLFF. The CDR3 DNA reads as TGTGCCGTCGCAGAGGGGGCGCGGGAAAAACTGTTTTTT.

This clone was seen at least ten times. This sample includes further DNA sequences coding for the same CDR3. The chain uses TRBV6-1 and TRBJ1-5; 10 bases are a match to TRBD1. J was trimmed by 6 bases and V by 4 bases; bases with no gene match: 0. The germline V gene has CDR1 MNHNS and CDR2 SASEGT. The CDR3 is 13 amino acids. DNA for the CDR3: TGTGCCAGCAGTGGGGACAGGGGTCAGCCCCAGCATTTT. It is translated as CASSGDRGQPQHF.

In this sample, this clone turned up once. The chain carries TRBV15 and TRBJ1-1, with D tentatively TRBD1 (5 bases). Trimming pared 0 bases from V and 1 base from J, leaving 15 bases between. Germline CDR1 reads LNHNV; CDR2 reads YYDKDF (reference sequence). The CDR3 loop spans 17 amino acids. In DNA form, the CDR3 reads TGTGCCACCAGCAGAGATCGCCGACAGACAAGGAACACTGAAGCTTTCTTT. Its protein product is CATSRDRRQTRNTEAFF.

Written as DNA, the CDR3 is TGTGCCAGCAGACCCGGGACTTCCGAAAGCTCCTACGAGCAGTACTTC. Translated, it gives CASRPGTSESSYEQYF. The chain uses TRBV5-5 and TRBJ2-7, with TRBD2 as a possible D gene (6 bases). The CDR3 contains 16 residues. CDR1 and CDR2 (germline): SGHKS, YYEKEE (reference sequence). Between the trimmed V and J ends, which lost 5 bases and 0 bases, there was a span of 18 bases.

CDR3 in amino acids: CASSPQRTGSYEQYF. The CDR3 DNA reads TGTGCCAGCAGCCCCCAACGGACAGGTTCCTACGAGCAGTACTTC. This chain connects TRBV13 to TRBJ2-7, with TRBD1 identical over 7 bases. The CDR3 is 15 residues long. The ends lost 5 bases at V and 1 base at J; junction bases unmatched: 8. CDR1 and CDR2 from the germline V gene are PRHDT and FYEKMQ (reference sequence).

J is TRBJ1-6 and V is TRBV28, with 8 nucleotides matching TRBD1. The CDR3 extends over 15 amino acids. Germline CDR1 MDHEN, CDR2 SYDVKM. Unmatched junction bases numbered 5, after V lost 3 bases and J lost 7 bases. The CDR3 protein is CASSLRTGPNSPLHF. CDR3 nucleotide sequence: TGTGCCAGCAGTTTGCGGACAGGGCCAAATTCACCCCTCCACTTT. Based on the CDR3 plus reference TRBV28 and TRBJ1-6, the full variable domain is DVKVTQSSRYLVKRTGEKVFLECVQDMDHENMFWYRQDPGLGLRLIYFSYDVKMKEKGDIPEGYSVSREKKERFSLILESASTNQTSMYLCASSLRTGPNSPLHFGNGTRLTVT.

This sequence joins TRBV7-8 and TRBJ1-5; weak D call: TRBD1 (5 bases). The CDR3 extends over 16 amino acids. V was shortened by 5 bases and J by 0 bases, with 14 bases between the two germline ends. Germline loops: CDR1 SGHVS, CDR2 FQNEAQ. The CDR3 DNA reads TGTGCCAGCAGCCGAGAAGGGACTAATAGCAATCAGCCCCAGCATTTT. Protein product: CASSREGTNSNQPQHF.

The chain is built from TRBV28 and TRBJ1-2; a weak D match, TRBD1 (5 bases). This CDR3 is built from 18 residues. V was shortened by 2 bases and J by 6 bases, with 25 bases between the two germline ends. Germline V gene lookup returns CDR1 MDHEN and CDR2 SYDVKM. The CDR3 DNA sequence: TGTGCCAGCAGTTTACTTTTCCCCCCTCGGGGGGAGGCAAATGGCTACACCTTC. Translating gives CASSLLFPPRGEANGYTF.

The chain couples TRBV6-4 to TRBJ1-1; the D is unclear. V shed 5 bases and J shed 0 bases, with 7 bases lying between them. CDR3 length: 13 residues. CDR1 and CDR2 from the germline V gene are MRHNA and SNTAGT. DNA for the CDR3: TGTGCCAGCAGTCTCAGTCTGAACACTGAAGCTTTCTTT. It is translated as CASSLSLNTEAFF.

The chain is built from TRBV23-1 and TRBJ1-5; D is unresolved. TRBV23-1 is classed as an ORF, of uncertain function. CDR3 length: 13 amino acids. Trimming removed 0 bases from V and 6 bases from J, with 6 bases in between. Written as DNA, the CDR3 is TGCGCCAGCAGTCAATCATCGAGTCAGCCCCAGCATTTT. Translated: CASSQSSSQPQHF.

This clone was detected only a few times. V usage is TRBV5-1 and J usage is TRBJ1-1; the D gene is possibly TRBD1 (6 bases). Germline V CDR1 and CDR2: SGHRS, YFSETQ. This CDR3 is built from 12 residues. Trimming removed 1 base from V and 8 bases from J, with 9 bases in between. The CDR3 spells CASSLLGTEAFF. For the CDR3, the DNA is TGCGCCAGCAGCTTGTTAGGGACAGAAGCTTTCTTT.

The CDR3 spells CASSETGTVSGANVLTF. In DNA form, the CDR3 reads TGTGCCAGCTCAGAAACAGGGACAGTCTCTGGGGCCAACGTCCTGACTTTC. The chain joins TRBV18 to TRBJ2-6, with 7 bases aligning to TRBD1. Looked up from germline, CDR1 is KGHSH and CDR2 is LQKENI. The CDR3 covers 17 residues. V was pared by 5 bases and J by 0 bases, with 7 bases of the junction left unmatched.

A remark on this clone: A read error may account for a junction end that differs from germline. The chain couples TRBV7-9 to TRBJ2-7; 9 bases align to TRBD2. This CDR3 is built from 15 residues. Germline loops: CDR1 SEHNR, CDR2 FQNEAQ (reference sequence). The CDR3 nucleotides are TGTTCCAGCAGCACACCTAGCGGGGTCATATACGAGCAGTACTTC. It codes for CSSSTPSGVIYEQYF.

The chain is built from TRBV28 and TRBJ2-5; 11 bases align to TRBD1. The better agreement between TRBJ2-7 and the DNA end casts doubt on the J call. Germline lookup yields CDR1 MDHEN and CDR2 SYDVKM. The CDR3 has 15 amino acids. Here the CDR3 reads CASTLPGTGGNEQYF. CDR3 DNA sequence: TGTGCCAGCACCCTCCCCGGGACAGGGGGAAACGAGCAGTACTTC.

This clone occurred once. This chain uses TRBV6-1 with TRBJ2-1; D is unclear. The V end was cut by 5 bases, the J end by 7 bases, with 6 bases between. This CDR3 comprises 11 residues. Germline-derived CDR1 and CDR2 are MNHNS and SASEGT. CDR3 DNA: TGTGCCAGCAGTTCGTTAAATGAGCAGTTCTTC. Translated: CASSSLNEQFF.

This clone was found once. The rearrangement uses TRBV6-5 and TRBJ1-2, with D perhaps matching TRBD1 (6 bases). Germline CDR1 is MNHEY and CDR2 is SVGAGI. The CDR3 has 13 residues. V gave up 5 bases and J gave up 5 bases, with 12 bases separating them. In DNA form, the CDR3 reads TGTGCCAGCAGTGAAGGGGGGGGATATGGCTACACCTTC. This encodes CASSEGGGYGYTF.

This rearrangement joins TRBV6-5 to TRBJ1-1; D remains unclear. Trimming shortened V by 6 bases and J by 0 bases, and 11 bases separated the two germline ends. The CDR3 loop spans 14 amino acids. Germline-derived CDR1 and CDR2 are MNHEY and SVGAGI. CDR3 DNA: TGTGCCAGCAGGCCTGAGGGCATGAACACTGAAGCTTTCTTT. Translation: CASRPEGMNTEAFF.

This CDR3 is CASSIGQGDQPQHF. CDR3 DNA sequence: TGCGCCAGCAGCATAGGACAGGGAGATCAGCCCCAGCATTTT. The chain links TRBV5-1 to TRBJ1-5; 8 bases align to TRBD1. Germline CDR1 reads SGHRS; CDR2 reads YFSETQ. The J segment lost 5 bases and the V segment lost 4 bases, leaving 5 bases of the junction unmatched. The CDR3 runs to 14 residues. Using reference TRBV5-1 and TRBJ1-5 for the parts outside the CDR3, the full variable domain is KAGVTQTPRYLIKTRGQQVTLSCSPISGHRSVSWYQQTPGQGLQFLFEYFSETQRNKGNFPGRFSGRQFSNSRSEMNVSTLELGDSALYLCASSIGQGDQPQHFGDGTRLSIL.

The rearrangement links TRBV7-9 to TRBJ1-1; 7 nucleotides line up with TRBD1. After removal of 4 bases from V and 3 bases from J, the junction contained 8 bases not matched to a gene. Looked up from germline, CDR1 is SEHNR and CDR2 is FQNEAQ (reference sequence). The CDR3 contains 15 residues. The CDR3 here is CASSSVGTVDTEAFF. For the CDR3, the DNA is TGTGCCAGCAGCTCCGTTGGGACAGTAGACACTGAAGCTTTCTTT. The variable domain in full, completed from reference TRBV7-9 and TRBJ1-1, reads DTGVSQNPRHKITKRGQNVTFRCDPISEHNRLYWYRQTLGQGPEFLTYFQNEAQLEKSRLLSDRFSAERPKGSFSTLEIQRTEQGDSAMYLCASSSVGTVDTEAFFGQGTRLTVV.

V gene TRBV6-5 combines with J gene TRBJ1-6, with 8 bases that match TRBD1. CDR1 MNHEY and CDR2 SVGAGI come from the germline V gene. The length of the CDR3 is 12 residues. The J segment lost 10 bases and the V segment lost 9 bases, leaving 5 bases of the junction unmatched. The CDR3 DNA is TGTGCCAGTACCACAGGGGGATCACCCCTCCACTTT. This gives the protein CASTTGGSPLHF.

The chain combines TRBV9 with TRBJ2-1; D is uncertain. V lost 0 bases to trimming and J lost 6 bases, with 10 bases between them. Germline loops: CDR1 SGDLS, CDR2 YYNGEE. The CDR3 has 14 residues. The CDR3 bases are TGTGCCAGCAGCGTAGTTGAGGTGGGCAATGAGCAGTTCTTC. Translated: CASSVVEVGNEQFF.

CDR3 region: CASSLGAGAAFF. For the CDR3, the DNA is TGTGCCAGCAGCTTGGGGGCGGGGGCTGCTTTCTTT. The chain is built from TRBV5-6 and TRBJ1-1, with D tentatively TRBD1 (6 bases). Per germline, CDR1 SGHDT and CDR2 YYEEEE. The CDR3 runs 12 residues. Deletions cut 0 bases from V and 11 bases from J, with 11 bases between.

CDR3 region: CASSGHRVRNTIYF. Written as DNA, the CDR3 is TGTGCCAGCAGCGGACACAGGGTTCGAAACACCATATATTTT. This chain joins TRBV7-9 and TRBJ1-3, with a possible D match to TRBD1 (6 bases). The V and J ends lost 5 bases and 5 bases respectively, with 13 bases between them. The CDR3 length is 14 residues. Germline V gene data show CDR1 as SEHNR and CDR2 as FQNEAQ (reference sequence).

The J gene is TRBJ1-2, the V gene TRBV19, with 9 bases that match TRBD1. Per germline, CDR1 LNHDA and CDR2 SQIVND (reference sequence). V lost 4 bases to trimming and J lost 2 bases; unmatched junction nucleotides: 11. CDR3 length: 17 amino acids. CDR3 coding DNA: TGTGCCAGTAGTACAACTCCCGGGACAGGGATAAACTATGGCTACACCTTC. Translation gives CASSTTPGTGINYGYTF.